This TCR beta chain was recorded in a study of cytomegalovirus exposure and HLA in healthy donors. Broader study findings: The authors later found TCR association rates varying by HLA locus, with DRB1 most and HLA-C fewest. Researchers left out some V segments, among them TRBV6-2 and TRBV6-3, as indistinguishable.

The CDR3 consists of 18 residues. Germline lookup yields CDR1 SEHNR and CDR2 FQNEAQ (reference sequence). Concerning this clone itself: Its antigen is not known. One junction end disagrees with the germline gene, perhaps due to a read error.

Use of 60 Vbeta and 13 Jbeta primers characterized the PCR. This table comes from immunoSEQ multiplex PCR, and its TCRdb copy is limited to in-frame clones, with some not included. The table shows about 140,000 clones, with approximately 71% occurring only once. The TCR was taken from a man aged 18 to 35 in good health and CMV-seropositive. The sample comprised PBMCs. V and J are TRBV7-9 and TRBJ2-2; a weak D match, TRBD2 (7 bases). The CDR3 reads CSSSLRGGTDYNTGELFF. The CDR3 nucleotides read TGTTCCAGCAGCTTAAGGGGGGGGACGGACTACAACACCGGGGAGCTGTTTTTT. The full variable domain, in which reference TRBV7-9 and TRBJ2-2 provide the parts outside the CDR3, is DTGVSQNPRHKITKRGQNVTFRCDPISEHNRLYWYRQTLGQGPEFLTYFQNEAQLEKSRLLSDRFSAERPKGSFSTLEIQRTEQGDSAMYLCSSSLRGGTDYNTGELFFGEGSRLTVL.